This is a list of T cell receptor beta chains from one sample in a study of T cells in Graves' hyperthyroidism and ophthalmopathy. TCRdb analysed the multiplex PCR reads with MiXCR anew, one entry per CDR3 protein. The sample has 650,000 to 850,000 distinct CDR3 sequences; 15% to 20% are singletons. What was sequenced was blood. These TCRs come from a woman aged 50 to 60 with Graves' hyperthyroidism that later progressed to Graves' ophthalmopathy. The CDR3 runs from the conserved cysteine through the conserved F or W. Clone size is given for some rows only: seen once, a few or many times, or a class if the clone is expanded.

V	J	length	size	CDR3
TRBV6-1	TRBJ2-3	15	few	CASSPGGGWTDTQYF
TRBV9	TRBJ1-1	15	many	CASSATRQRSTEAFF
TRBV3-1	TRBJ2-5	15	few	CASSQDWRAIETQYF
TRBV5-6	TRBJ2-5	13	few	CASSFWRSETQYF
TRBV5-1	TRBJ1-1	13	few	CASSPAPNPEAFF
TRBV20-1	TRBJ2-3	15	many	CSATRGTPSTDTQYF
TRBV5-8	TRBJ2-5	16	-	CASSPSGGGAEETQYF
TRBV12-3/TRBV12-4	TRBJ1-2	15	-	CASSSSIIDRSGYTF
TRBV3-1	TRBJ1-1	15	few	CASSQEGMGATEAFF
TRBV7-9	TRBJ2-1	17	many	CASSLGLAGSSYNEQFF
TRBV11-2	TRBJ2-3	15	many	CASSLGSLPTDTQYF
TRBV20-1	TRBJ1-2	12	-	CSASVRGYGYTF
TRBV18	TRBJ1-4	15	many	CASSPITGWKEKLFF
TRBV19	TRBJ1-5	14	-	CASSIPDSNQPQHF
TRBV3-1	TRBJ1-6	13	many	CASSQGSSSPLHF
TRBV7-9	TRBJ1-2	10	-	CASSALGYTF
TRBV12-3/TRBV12-4	TRBJ1-2	15	-	CASSLGRTMGGPPAF
TRBV20-1	TRBJ1-2	11	few	CSARDFGGYTF
TRBV7-8	TRBJ2-7	13	-	CASNRGRSYEQYF
TRBV19	TRBJ1-5	15	-	CASKIDSYSNQPQHF
TRBV20-1	TRBJ2-1	15	many	CSAYNLAGGYNEQFF
TRBV4-1	TRBJ1-2	13	few	CASSQATFYGYTF
TRBV7-9	TRBJ1-6	14	many	CASSFGEANSPLHF
TRBV5-4	TRBJ1-6	16	few	CASSLKGTGINSPLHF
TRBV27	TRBJ1-4	16	many	CASSLSFQGTNEKLFF
TRBV12-3/TRBV12-4	TRBJ1-1	15	-	CASRGQARGNTEAFF
TRBV5-5	TRBJ1-1	15	many	CASSFGQGSNTEAFF
TRBV7-9	TRBJ1-1	14	-	CASSLGDFDTEAFF
TRBV3-1	TRBJ1-2	14	few	CASSQVAAIYGYTF
TRBV27	TRBJ2-1	17	-	CASSASEGDNLYNEQFF
TRBV5-1	TRBJ1-6	14	-	CASRRDRNNSPLHF
TRBV7-2	TRBJ2-2	14	-	CASFSGGATGELFF
TRBV27	TRBJ1-6	13	few	CASSSNGDSPLHF
TRBV19	TRBJ1-1	13	many	CASSPDSYTEAFF
TRBV6-5	TRBJ2-5	14	-	CASSYIGTGETQYF
TRBV27	TRBJ1-1	12	few	CASRQGAAEAFF
TRBV20-1	TRBJ1-6	15	many	CSALPLDSGLGPLHF
TRBV7-8	TRBJ2-7	14	-	CASSLSGQPYEQYF
TRBV15	TRBJ2-1	13	few	CATSRAYDNEQFF
TRBV12-5	TRBJ2-2	14	once	CASGPDRNTGELFF
TRBV30	TRBJ1-1	13	-	CAQNRAPNTEAFF
TRBV6-2/TRBV6-3	TRBJ2-1	14	-	CASSYGRAGGEQFF